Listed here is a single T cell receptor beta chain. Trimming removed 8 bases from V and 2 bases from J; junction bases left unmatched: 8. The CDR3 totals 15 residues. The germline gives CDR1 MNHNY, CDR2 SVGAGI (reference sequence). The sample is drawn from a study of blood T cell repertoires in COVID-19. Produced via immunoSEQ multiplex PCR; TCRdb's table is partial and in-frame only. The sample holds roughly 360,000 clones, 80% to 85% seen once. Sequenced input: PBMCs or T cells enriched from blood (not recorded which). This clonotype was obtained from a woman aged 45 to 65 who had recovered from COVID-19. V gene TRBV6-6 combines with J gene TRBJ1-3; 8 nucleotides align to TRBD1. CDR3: CASWTRTGPGNTIYF. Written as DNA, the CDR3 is TGTGCCAGCTGGACCCGGACAGGGCCTGGAAACACCATATATTTT.